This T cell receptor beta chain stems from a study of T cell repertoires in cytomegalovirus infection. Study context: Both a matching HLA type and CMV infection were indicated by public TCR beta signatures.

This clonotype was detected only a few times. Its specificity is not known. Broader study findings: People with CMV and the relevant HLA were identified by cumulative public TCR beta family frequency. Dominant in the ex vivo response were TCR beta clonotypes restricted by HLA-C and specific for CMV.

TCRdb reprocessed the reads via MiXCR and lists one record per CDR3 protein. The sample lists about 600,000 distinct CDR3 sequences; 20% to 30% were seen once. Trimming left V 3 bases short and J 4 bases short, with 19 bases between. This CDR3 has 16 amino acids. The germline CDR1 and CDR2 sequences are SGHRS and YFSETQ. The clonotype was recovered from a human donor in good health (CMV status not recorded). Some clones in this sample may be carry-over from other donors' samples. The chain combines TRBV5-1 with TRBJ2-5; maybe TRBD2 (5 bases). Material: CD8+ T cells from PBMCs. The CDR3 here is CASSSKISTEGETQYF. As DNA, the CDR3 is TGCGCCAGCAGCTCTAAAATTAGCACCGAGGGAGAGACCCAGTACTTC.